Each of the 10 T cell receptor beta chains below was sequenced from the same sample in a study of response to subunit inactivated influenza vaccine. MiXCR, run by TCRdb on the RT-PCR reads, gives a single entry per CDR3 protein. The sample has roughly 650,000 distinct CDR3 sequences; around a sixth are singletons. Sequenced here: PBMCs from blood, sampled 11 to 12 days after vaccination. The receptors here all came from a middle-aged man who received an inactivated influenza vaccine.

The chain recombines TRBV29-1 with TRBJ2-2; the D gene is possibly TRBD2 (6 bases). The CDR3 length is 14 residues. Germline CDR1 SQVTM, CDR2 ANQGSEA. The V gene lost 4 bases and the J gene lost 4 bases, with 13 bases spanning the gap. CDR3 region: CSVALADRTGELFF. The CDR3 nucleotides are TGCAGCGTTGCGTTAGCGGACCGCACCGGGGAGCTGTTTTTT.

The J gene is TRBJ2-5, the V gene TRBV12-3 or TRBV12-4; a possible D gene is TRBD1 (5 bases). The CDR3 has 13 residues. Trimming removed 6 bases at V and 0 bases at J, with 8 bases between. The CDR3 here is CASRGQNQETQYF. CDR3 nucleotide sequence: TGTGCCAGCAGGGGGCAAAACCAAGAGACCCAGTACTTC.

This clonotype turned up a few times. V and J are TRBV27 and TRBJ2-7, with D perhaps matching TRBD1 (6 bases). The germline V gene encodes CDR1 MNHEY and CDR2 SMNVEV (reference sequence). V lost 5 bases to trimming and J lost 5 bases, with 16 bases between them. CDR3 size: 14 residues. CDR3 in amino acids: CASSPDSPVHEQYF. CDR3 bases: TGTGCCAGCAGTCCGGACAGTCCGGTCCACGAGCAGTACTTC.

V usage is TRBV20-1 and J usage is TRBJ2-5; no clear D gene. The CDR3 totals 13 residues. V lost 0 bases to trimming and J lost 1 base, with 6 bases between them. Per germline, CDR1 DFQATT and CDR2 SNEGSKA (reference sequence). The CDR3 sequence: CSARDPPQETQYF. The CDR3 DNA follows: TGCAGTGCTAGAGATCCCCCCCAAGAGACCCAGTACTTC.

The J gene is TRBJ1-2, the V gene TRBV11-2; no firm D call. Looked up from germline, CDR1 is SGHAT and CDR2 is FQNNGV. This CDR3 is built from 14 residues. Trimming took 9 bases from V and 7 from J, leaving 21 bases between them. Here the CDR3 reads CASGPGGIESGYTF. CDR3 DNA sequence: TGTGCCAGTGGACCTGGTGGTATCGAGTCTGGCTACACCTTC.

A few counts support this clonotype. This chain uses TRBV29-1 with TRBJ1-2, with 10 nucleotides matching TRBD1. The CDR3 contains 12 residues. Per the germline V gene, CDR1 is SQVTM and CDR2 is ANQGSEA. V was clipped by 5 bases and J by 6 bases; unmatched bases: 3. The CDR3 bases are TGCAGCGTTAGACAGGGGGCTGATGGCTACACCTTC. Its protein product is CSVRQGADGYTF.

This chain links TRBV6-1 with TRBJ2-7; the D gene is possibly TRBD1 (5 bases). Trimming took 6 bases from V and 0 from J, leaving 15 bases between them. The length of the CDR3 is 15 residues. The germline V gene has CDR1 MNHNS and CDR2 SASEGT. The CDR3 protein is CASSLDSESSYEQYF. CDR3 sequence (DNA): TGTGCCAGCAGCCTAGACAGCGAGAGCTCCTACGAGCAGTACTTC.

This clonotype was found many times. J is TRBJ2-2 and V is TRBV29-1; D assignment may be TRBD1 or TRBD2 (5 bases each). The V and J ends lost 6 bases and 3 bases respectively, with 8 bases between them. The CDR3 consists of 12 residues. Germline V CDR1 and CDR2: SQVTM, ANQGSEA. The CDR3 DNA follows: TGCAGCGTGAGGGGAGACACCGGGGAGCTGTTTTTT. This codes for CSVRGDTGELFF.

This clonotype was recorded at least ten times. The chain links TRBV29-1 to TRBJ2-1, with no clear D. V gave up 7 bases and J gave up 1 base, with 11 bases separating them. The CDR3 totals 13 residues. Germline V gene sequence: CDR1 SQVTM, CDR2 ANQGSEA. In DNA form, the CDR3 reads TGCAGCGCCCAACAGTCATCCTACAATGAGCAGTTCTTC. Its translation is CSAQQSSYNEQFF.

The table lists this clonotype with a few counts. The DNA for the CDR3 is TGCGCCAGGATACAGGGGGCGCGGGAGACCCAGTACTTC. It codes for CARIQGARETQYF. The rearrangement joins TRBV5-1 to TRBJ2-5, with 9 bases that match TRBD1. Germline assignment: CDR1 SGHRS and CDR2 YFSETQ. The V gene end was trimmed by 8 bases and the J gene end by 5 bases; junction bases not matched to a gene: 7. The CDR3 contains 13 residues.